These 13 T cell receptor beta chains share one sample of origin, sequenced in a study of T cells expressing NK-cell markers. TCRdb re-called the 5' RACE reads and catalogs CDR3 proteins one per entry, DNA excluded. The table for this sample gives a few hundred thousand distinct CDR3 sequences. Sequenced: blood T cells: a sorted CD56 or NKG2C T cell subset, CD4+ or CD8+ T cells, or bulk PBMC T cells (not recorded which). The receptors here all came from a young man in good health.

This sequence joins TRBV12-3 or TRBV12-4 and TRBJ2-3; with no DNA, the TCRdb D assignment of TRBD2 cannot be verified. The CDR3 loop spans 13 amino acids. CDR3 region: CASSPRTRDTQYF.

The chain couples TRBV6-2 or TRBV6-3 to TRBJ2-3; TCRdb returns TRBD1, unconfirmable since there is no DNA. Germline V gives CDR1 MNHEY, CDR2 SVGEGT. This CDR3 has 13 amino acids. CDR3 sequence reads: CASGRDSTDTQYF.

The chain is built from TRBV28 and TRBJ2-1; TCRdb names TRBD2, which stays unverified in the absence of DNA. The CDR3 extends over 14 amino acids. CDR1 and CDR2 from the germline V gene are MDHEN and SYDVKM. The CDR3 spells CASILTSGYNEQFF.

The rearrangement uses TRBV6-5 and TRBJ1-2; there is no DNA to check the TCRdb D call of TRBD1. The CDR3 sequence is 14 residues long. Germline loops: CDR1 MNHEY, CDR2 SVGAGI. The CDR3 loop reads CASSYSEGDYGYTF.

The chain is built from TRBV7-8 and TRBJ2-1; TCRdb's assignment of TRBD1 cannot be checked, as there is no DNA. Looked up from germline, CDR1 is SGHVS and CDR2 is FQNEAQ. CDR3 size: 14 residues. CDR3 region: CASSLDLPGDEQFF.

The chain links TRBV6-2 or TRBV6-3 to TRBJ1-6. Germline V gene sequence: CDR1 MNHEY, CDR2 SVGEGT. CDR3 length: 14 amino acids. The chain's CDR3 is CASSWGADNSPLHF.

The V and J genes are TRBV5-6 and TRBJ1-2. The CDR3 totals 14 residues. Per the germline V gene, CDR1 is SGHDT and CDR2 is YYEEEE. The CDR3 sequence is CATTTRLSPYGYTF.

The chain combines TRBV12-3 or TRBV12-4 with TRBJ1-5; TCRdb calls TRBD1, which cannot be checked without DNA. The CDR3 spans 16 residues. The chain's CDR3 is CASSTPRGTVNQPQHF.

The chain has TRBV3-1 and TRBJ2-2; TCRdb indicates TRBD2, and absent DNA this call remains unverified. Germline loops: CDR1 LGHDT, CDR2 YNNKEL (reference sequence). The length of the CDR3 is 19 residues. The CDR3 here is CASSHSVALAGGSPGELFF. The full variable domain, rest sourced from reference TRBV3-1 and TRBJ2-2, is DTAVSQTPKYLVTQMGNDKSIKCEQNLGHDTMYWYKQDSKKFLKIMFSYNNKELIINETVPNRFSPKSPDKAHLNLHINSLELGDSAVYFCASSHSVALAGGSPGELFFGEGSRLTVL.

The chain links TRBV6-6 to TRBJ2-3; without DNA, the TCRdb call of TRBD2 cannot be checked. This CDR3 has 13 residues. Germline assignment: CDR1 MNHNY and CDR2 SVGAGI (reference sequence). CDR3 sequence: CASTLAGASTQYF.

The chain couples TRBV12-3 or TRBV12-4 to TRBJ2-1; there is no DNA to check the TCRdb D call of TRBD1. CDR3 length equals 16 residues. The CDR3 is CASSTPLSYTGGEQFF.

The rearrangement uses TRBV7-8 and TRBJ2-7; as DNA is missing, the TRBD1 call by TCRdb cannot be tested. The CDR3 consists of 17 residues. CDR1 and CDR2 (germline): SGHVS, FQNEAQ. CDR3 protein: CASSPKGVAGGPHEQYF.

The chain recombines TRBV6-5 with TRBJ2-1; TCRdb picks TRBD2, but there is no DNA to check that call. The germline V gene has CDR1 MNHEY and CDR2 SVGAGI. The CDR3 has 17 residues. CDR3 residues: CASSYSTFLAGGDEQFF.